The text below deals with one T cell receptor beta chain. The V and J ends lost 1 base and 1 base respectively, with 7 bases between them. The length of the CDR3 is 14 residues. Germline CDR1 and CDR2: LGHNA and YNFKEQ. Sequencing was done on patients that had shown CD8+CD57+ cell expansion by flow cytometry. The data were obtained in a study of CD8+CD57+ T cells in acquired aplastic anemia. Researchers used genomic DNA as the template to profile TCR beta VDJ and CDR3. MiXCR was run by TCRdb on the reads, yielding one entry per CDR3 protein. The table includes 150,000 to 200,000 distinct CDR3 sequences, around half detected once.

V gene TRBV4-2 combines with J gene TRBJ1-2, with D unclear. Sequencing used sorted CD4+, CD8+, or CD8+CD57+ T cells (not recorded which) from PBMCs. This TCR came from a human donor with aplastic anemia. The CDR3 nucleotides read TGTGCCAGCAGCCAAGGCGGAAATAACTATGGCTACACCTTC. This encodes CASSQGGNNYGYTF.